The 2 T cell receptor beta chains below come from one sample, sequenced in a study of metastatic and nonmetastatic thyroid tumors. Nobody among the patients had been given any treatment before thyroid surgery. TCRdb ran MiXCR on the PCR reads. The data hold roughly 18,000 clones, with 34% observed a single time. Sequencing input: tumor tissue. All receptors derive from a male donor with papillary thyroid cancer or a benign thyroid nodule (not recorded which). Some clones in this sample may be carry-over from other donors' samples.

This clone was seen a few times. J is TRBJ2-3 and V is TRBV5-1; D possibly matches TRBD1 or TRBD2 (5 bases each). The germline gives CDR1 SGHRS, CDR2 YFSETQ. The CDR3 is made up of 16 amino acids. The V end was cut by 0 bases, the J end by 4 bases, with 15 bases between. CDR3 coding DNA: TGCGCCAGCAGCTTGGGTTTGGGTTCGGGGCCAGATACGCAGTATTTT. It specifies CASSLGLGSGPDTQYF.

About this clone itself: The conserved closing phenylalanine or tryptophan is absent in this CDR3, likely reflecting a read error. The chain is built from TRBV7-8 and TRBJ2-1; D call uncertain. In germline, CDR1 is SGHVS, CDR2 FQNEAQ. This CDR3 has 14 amino acids. The CDR3 DNA sequence: TGTGCCAGCAGGATGGGTAACTCCTACAATGATCAGTTCCTC. It specifies CASRMGNSYNDQFL.